The 20 T cell receptor beta chains below were found in one sample sequenced in a study of long-term antiretroviral therapy in people with HIV. Survey level was the resolution at which the v3.0 immunoSEQ assay ran. Libraries were prepared by immunoSEQ multiplex PCR; TCRdb keeps only in-frame clonotypes and omits some of them. The repertoire has tens of thousands of clones, about 95% of them found once; the top ten carry less than 3.5%. Material: unsorted PBMCs, obtained 3.7 years after starting antiretroviral therapy. The receptors come from a woman aged 45-59 years with HIV.

The gene calls are TRBV10-3 and TRBJ2-7; no definite D call. V was cut by 11 bases and J by 0 bases, with 8 bases left in between. CDR3 length: 11 amino acids. The germline CDR1 and CDR2 sequences are ENHRY and SYGVKD. The chain's CDR3 is CAGRSSYEQYF. The DNA of the CDR3 is TGTGCCGGCCGAAGCTCCTACGAGCAGTACTTC.

V gene TRBV10-1 combines with J gene TRBJ1-5; D gene uncertain. CDR3 size: 14 residues. V lost 0 bases to trimming and J lost 6 bases, with 9 bases between them. Germline loops: CDR1 WNHNN, CDR2 SYGVQD (reference sequence). CDR3 loop: CASSESTVGQPQHF. The CDR3 DNA follows: TGCGCCAGCAGTGAGTCGACTGTGGGTCAGCCCCAGCATTTT.

The chain recombines TRBV6-6 with TRBJ2-5; D remains unclear. The length of the CDR3 is 15 residues. V was clipped by 2 bases and J by 0 bases, with 10 bases between them. Germline CDR1 MNHNY, CDR2 SVGAGI (reference sequence). The CDR3 DNA sequence: TGTGCCAGCAGTTACCCCTCGGGCAACCAAGAGACCCAGTACTTC. This translates into CASSYPSGNQETQYF.

V and J are TRBV5-1 and TRBJ2-5; D might be TRBD1 (5 bases). The CDR3 length is 15 residues. Trimming took 0 bases from V and 5 from J, leaving 14 bases between them. From germline, CDR1 is SGHRS and CDR2 YFSETQ. In nucleotides, the CDR3 is TGCGCCAGCAGCTTGGCCGCGCGAAAGGGGGAGACCCAGTACTTC. Translating gives CASSLAARKGETQYF.

The J gene is TRBJ2-3, the V gene TRBV7-9; TRBD2 matches at 7 bases. This CDR3 is 15 amino acids long. With 5 bases clipped from V and 0 bases from J, the junction kept 5 bases outside the gene matches. Germline V gene lookup returns CDR1 SEHNR and CDR2 FQNEAQ (reference sequence). CDR3 in amino acids: CASSTGLISTDTQYF. CDR3 coding DNA: TGTGCCAGCAGCACGGGACTAATCAGCACAGATACGCAGTATTTT.

This chain links TRBV7-3 with TRBJ2-3; D is undetermined. CDR3 size: 11 residues. V was pared by 8 bases and J by 6 bases, with 9 bases between. CDR1 is SGHTA, CDR2 FQGTGA, per germline. The CDR3, as DNA: TGTGCCAGCGGTCTAGAGGATACGCAGTATTTT. It is translated as CASGLEDTQYF. The complete variable domain, with remaining parts taken from reference TRBV7-3 and TRBJ2-3, reads GAGVSQTPSNKVTEKGKYVELRCDPISGHTALYWYRQSLGQGPEFLIYFQGTGAADDSGLPNDRFFAVRPEGSVSTLKIQRTERGDSAVYLCASGLEDTQYFGPGTRLTVL.

V and J are TRBV7-2 and TRBJ2-1; 8 bases are shared with TRBD2. V shed 5 bases and J 7 bases; nucleotides not matched to a gene: 7. CDR3 size: 14 residues. Germline V lookup: CDR1 SGHTA, CDR2 FQGNSA. The chain's CDR3 is CASSTGLVLNEQFF. CDR3 DNA sequence: TGTGCCAGCAGCACGGGACTAGTTTTAAATGAGCAGTTCTTC.

The chain has TRBV6-4 and TRBJ1-2, with TRBD1 matching 7 bases. The CDR3 is 14 residues long. The V gene end was trimmed by 6 bases and the J gene end by 4 bases; junction bases not matched to a gene: 8. In germline, CDR1 is MRHNA, CDR2 SNTAGT. The CDR3 DNA follows: TGTGCCAGCAGGACAGGGTACCCCATCTATGGCTACACCTTC. Its translation is CASRTGYPIYGYTF.

The V and J genes are TRBV30 and TRBJ2-7, with TRBD2 identical over 8 bases. This CDR3 is built from 14 residues. The germline CDR1 and CDR2 sequences are GTSNPN and SVGIG (reference sequence). Trimming cost V 3 bases and J 2 bases; bases outside gene matches: 6. Written as DNA, the CDR3 is TGTGCCTGGAGAGGAAGCGGGAGAACCTACGAGCAGTACTTC. Its translation is CAWRGSGRTYEQYF.

This clone appeared a single time. The chain employs TRBV19 and TRBJ1-2; tentatively, D is TRBD1 (5 bases). Deletions cut 1 base from V and 10 bases from J, with 16 bases between. Germline V gene sequence: CDR1 LNHDA, CDR2 SQIVND (reference sequence). The CDR3 length is 14 residues. CDR3 residues: CASSIGETVMIYTF. In nucleotides, the CDR3 is TGTGCCAGTAGTATAGGCGAGACAGTCATGATCTACACCTTC.

This clone was seen just once. The gene calls are TRBV6-5 and TRBJ1-2; D is ambiguous. The CDR3 has 11 amino acids. The germline V and J ends were trimmed by 8 bases and 4 bases, with 8 bases remaining between them. CDR1 and CDR2 from the germline V gene are MNHEY and SVGAGI. CDR3: CASRALYGYTF. The CDR3 nucleotides are TGTGCCAGCCGGGCCCTCTATGGCTACACCTTC.

The chain has TRBV4-1 and TRBJ1-2; D unresolved. CDR1 MGHRA and CDR2 YSYEKL come from the germline V gene. Trimming stripped 0 bases from V and 4 bases from J, with 6 bases between. The CDR3 sequence is 13 residues long. Here the CDR3 DNA reads TGCGCCAGCAGCCAAGACGAATCCTATGGCTACACCTTC. It encodes CASSQDESYGYTF.

The chain carries TRBV19 and TRBJ1-4; D possibly corresponds to TRBD1 (5 bases). CDR3 size: 18 residues. V lost 3 bases and J 0 bases, leaving 17 bases between the germline ends. CDR1 is LNHDA, CDR2 SQIVND, per germline (reference sequence). This CDR3 is CASSIQGSLFATNEKLFF. The CDR3 DNA is TGTGCCAGTAGTATCCAGGGTTCATTATTCGCAACTAATGAAAAACTGTTTTTT.

The chain couples TRBV5-4 to TRBJ1-1; D is undetermined. This CDR3 is 16 amino acids long. Trimming removed 5 bases at V and 1 base at J, with 18 bases between. Germline-derived CDR1 and CDR2 are SGHNT and YYREEE (reference sequence). Written as DNA, the CDR3 is TGTGCCAGCAGACGGTGGGGAGGGCAGACGAACACTGAAGCTTTCTTT. Translated, it gives CASRRWGGQTNTEAFF.

The chain uses TRBV18 and TRBJ1-4; D possibly corresponds to TRBD1 (6 bases). CDR3 length: 15 residues. Between the trimmed V and J ends, which lost 0 bases and 7 bases, there was a span of 12 bases. Germline assignment: CDR1 KGHSH and CDR2 LQKENI. The CDR3: CASSPPAGAAEKLFF. As DNA, the CDR3 is TGTGCCAGCTCACCACCGGCAGGGGCGGCTGAAAAACTGTTTTTT.

The J gene is TRBJ1-2, the V gene TRBV19, with D hard to call. Germline V CDR1 and CDR2: LNHDA, SQIVND (reference sequence). V was cut by 7 bases and J by 8 bases, with 23 bases left in between. This CDR3 has 15 amino acids. The CDR3 sequence is CASTPELSPFRGYTF. The DNA for the CDR3 is TGTGCCAGTACTCCCGAACTCTCCCCCTTTAGAGGCTACACCTTC.

The chain has TRBV7-2 and TRBJ1-2, with D possibly TRBD1 on 5 matching bases. CDR1 and CDR2 from the germline V gene are SGHTA and FQGNSA. Trimming removed 4 bases from V and 6 bases from J, with 15 bases in between. The CDR3 is made up of 14 amino acids. In DNA form, the CDR3 reads TGTGCCAGCAGCTCCCAGCCTGGGGGGGATGGCTACACCTTC. It codes for CASSSQPGGDGYTF.

The chain couples TRBV18 to TRBJ2-5, with TRBD1 identical over 10 bases. CDR1 and CDR2 from the germline V gene are KGHSH and LQKENI. The CDR3 has 14 residues. V lost 3 bases, J lost 2 bases, and 0 bases stayed unmatched. The CDR3 nucleotides are TGTGCCAGCTCACCGGGACAGGGGCAAGAGACCCAGTACTTC. Translating it yields CASSPGQGQETQYF.

The chain employs TRBV2 and TRBJ2-5; D may be TRBD1 or TRBD2 (5 bases each). V gave up 6 bases and J gave up 2 bases, with 13 bases separating them. The CDR3 is 14 amino acids. Germline V gives CDR1 SNHLY, CDR2 FYNNEI. CDR3 loop: CASRSGRSQETQYF. CDR3 nucleotide sequence: TGTGCCAGCAGATCGGGACGATCTCAAGAGACCCAGTACTTC.

The chain's CDR3 is CATSRDRVVAFF. The CDR3 DNA reads as TGTGCCACCAGCAGAGACAGAGTCGTGGCTTTCTTT. The chain joins TRBV15 to TRBJ1-1, with D hard to call. V lost 0 bases and J 11 bases, leaving 10 bases between the germline ends. CDR1 and CDR2 from the germline V gene are LNHNV and YYDKDF (reference sequence). This CDR3 contains 12 residues.